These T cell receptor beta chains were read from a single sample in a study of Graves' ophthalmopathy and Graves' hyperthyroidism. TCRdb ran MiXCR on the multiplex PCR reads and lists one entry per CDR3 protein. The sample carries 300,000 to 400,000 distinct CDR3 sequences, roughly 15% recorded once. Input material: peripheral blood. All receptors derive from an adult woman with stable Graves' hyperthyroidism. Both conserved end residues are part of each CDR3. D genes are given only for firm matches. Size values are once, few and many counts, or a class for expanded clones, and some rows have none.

cdr3_aa: CASRKIPGTPYEQYF
cdr3_nt: TGTGCCAGCAGAAAAATACCGGGGACCCCCTACGAGCAGTACTTC
clone_size: many
d_call: .
j_call: TRBJ2-7
v_call: TRBV27

cdr3_aa: CASRKSTGLASYEQYF
cdr3_nt: TGTGCCAGCAGGAAATCCACAGGGCTAGCCTCCTACGAGCAGTACTTC
clone_size: few
d_call: .
j_call: TRBJ2-7
v_call: TRBV12-3/TRBV12-4

cdr3_aa: CASSRRHRNSNQPQHF
cdr3_nt: TGTGCCAGCAGTCGGAGACATAGGAATAGCAATCAGCCCCAGCATTTT
clone_size: .
d_call: .
j_call: TRBJ1-5
v_call: TRBV12-3/TRBV12-4

cdr3_aa: CASSPQDRRSYEQYF
cdr3_nt: TGTGCCAGCTCACCTCAGGACAGGAGATCCTACGAGCAGTACTTC
clone_size: .
d_call: TRBD1
j_call: TRBJ2-7
v_call: TRBV18

cdr3_aa: CASSQEGTDLNTEAFF
cdr3_nt: TGTGCCAGCAGCCAAGAGGGGACAGATTTGAACACTGAAGCTTTCTTT
clone_size: many
d_call: TRBD1
j_call: TRBJ1-1
v_call: TRBV4-2

cdr3_aa: CASSLDPGRNTGELFF
cdr3_nt: TGCGCCAGCAGCTTGGATCCGGGGCGGAACACCGGGGAGCTGTTTTTT
clone_size: many
d_call: .
j_call: TRBJ2-2
v_call: TRBV5-1

cdr3_aa: CASSMDRGAGIQYF
cdr3_nt: TGTGCCAGCAGCATGGACAGGGGGGCGGGCATTCAGTACTTC
clone_size: many
d_call: TRBD1
j_call: TRBJ2-4
v_call: TRBV11-2

cdr3_aa: CASWDRGYGYTF
cdr3_nt: TGTGCCAGCTGGGACAGGGGTTATGGCTACACCTTC
clone_size: many
d_call: TRBD1
j_call: TRBJ1-2
v_call: TRBV27

cdr3_aa: CASRAGTRTTGELFF
cdr3_nt: TGCGCCAGCAGGGCCGGGACGAGGACCACCGGGGAGCTGTTTTTT
clone_size: many
d_call: .
j_call: TRBJ2-2
v_call: TRBV5-1

cdr3_aa: CASRTGGGQPQHF
cdr3_nt: TGTGCCAGCAGGACAGGGGGCGGGCAGCCCCAGCATTTT
clone_size: many
d_call: TRBD1
j_call: TRBJ1-5
v_call: TRBV2

cdr3_aa: CASSLGRTPEQYF
cdr3_nt: TGTGCCAGCAGCTTAGGAAGGACACCCGAGCAGTACTTC
clone_size: many
d_call: .
j_call: TRBJ2-7
v_call: TRBV7-8

cdr3_aa: CASSSLLAGGILRETQYF
cdr3_nt: TGTGCCAGCAGCTCCCTACTAGCGGGAGGGATTCTCCGGGAGACCCAGTACTTC
clone_size: few
d_call: TRBD2
j_call: TRBJ2-5
v_call: TRBV11-2

cdr3_aa: CASSLAGRGETQYF
cdr3_nt: TGTGCCAGCAGCTTAGCGGGACGGGGCGAGACCCAGTACTTC
clone_size: many
d_call: TRBD2
j_call: TRBJ2-5
v_call: TRBV5-1

cdr3_aa: CASTGQGYNSPLHF
cdr3_nt: TGTGCCAGCACCGGACAGGGCTATAATTCACCCCTCCACTTT
clone_size: many
d_call: TRBD1
j_call: TRBJ1-6
v_call: TRBV12-3/TRBV12-4

cdr3_aa: CASTPIGLAGGEDEQYF
cdr3_nt: TGTGCCAGCACCCCCATCGGCCTAGCGGGAGGAGAGGACGAGCAGTACTTC
clone_size: .
d_call: TRBD2
j_call: TRBJ2-7
v_call: TRBV28

cdr3_aa: CASSPNQGRDFRTEAFF
cdr3_nt: TGTGCCAGCAGCCCAAACCAGGGCAGGGATTTTCGCACTGAAGCTTTCTTT
clone_size: .
d_call: .
j_call: TRBJ1-1
v_call: TRBV3-1

cdr3_aa: CASSLSGPRTEAFF
cdr3_nt: TGTGCCAGCAGCTTATCGGGCCCACGCACTGAAGCTTTCTTT
clone_size: many
d_call: .
j_call: TRBJ1-1
v_call: TRBV11-2

cdr3_aa: CASSLRPIGTYDQYF
cdr3_nt: TGTGCCAGCAGTTTACGTCCTATCGGGACTTACGATCAGTACTTC
clone_size: .
d_call: .
j_call: TRBJ2-7
v_call: TRBV27

cdr3_aa: CASSEAIIGNYGYTF
cdr3_nt: TGTGCCAGCAGTGAAGCAATTATAGGGAACTATGGTTACACCTTC
clone_size: few
d_call: .
j_call: TRBJ1-2
v_call: TRBV6-1

cdr3_aa: CSARRADRGNQETQYF
cdr3_nt: TGCAGTGCTAGACGAGCGGACAGGGGAAATCAAGAGACCCAGTACTTC
clone_size: .
d_call: TRBD1
j_call: TRBJ2-5
v_call: TRBV20-1

cdr3_aa: CAWSSYEASPLHF
cdr3_nt: TGTGCCTGGAGTAGTTATGAAGCTTCACCCCTCCACTTT
clone_size: many
d_call: .
j_call: TRBJ1-6
v_call: TRBV30

cdr3_aa: CSVRGLAGFQETQYF
cdr3_nt: TGCAGTGTTAGAGGACTAGCGGGGTTCCAAGAGACCCAGTACTTC
clone_size: many
d_call: TRBD2
j_call: TRBJ2-5
v_call: TRBV20-1

cdr3_aa: CASSAGLPSGAFF
cdr3_nt: TGTGCCAGCAGTGCGGGGCTGCCCAGCGGAGCTTTCTTT
clone_size: many
d_call: .
j_call: TRBJ1-1
v_call: TRBV12-3/TRBV12-4

cdr3_aa: CASRETNSYEQYF
cdr3_nt: TGTGCCAGCAGGGAAACCAACTCCTACGAGCAGTACTTC
clone_size: many
d_call: .
j_call: TRBJ2-7
v_call: TRBV28

cdr3_aa: CASRGQGSTGELFF
cdr3_nt: TGTGCCAGCCGGGGACAGGGGTCCACCGGGGAGCTGTTTTTT
clone_size: .
d_call: TRBD1
j_call: TRBJ2-2
v_call: TRBV7-2

cdr3_aa: CASLTLAAADTQYF
cdr3_nt: TGTGCCAGCCTCACTCTAGCTGCCGCAGATACGCAGTATTTT
clone_size: .
d_call: .
j_call: TRBJ2-3
v_call: TRBV28

cdr3_aa: CASSANPGTGYNYGYTF
cdr3_nt: TGTGCCAGCAGCGCTAACCCCGGGACAGGGTATAACTATGGCTACACCTTC
clone_size: many
d_call: TRBD1
j_call: TRBJ1-2
v_call: TRBV9

cdr3_aa: CASSLRGYTGELFF
cdr3_nt: TGTGCCAGCAGCTTAAGGGGGTACACCGGGGAGCTGTTTTTT
clone_size: many
d_call: .
j_call: TRBJ2-2
v_call: TRBV13

cdr3_aa: CASSLRTSMHEQYF
cdr3_nt: TGTGCCAGCAGCCTACGGACTAGTATGCACGAGCAGTACTTC
clone_size: many
d_call: TRBD2
j_call: TRBJ2-7
v_call: TRBV7-2

cdr3_aa: CASSPPMPRGEQYF
cdr3_nt: TGTGCCAGCAGTCCGCCAATGCCTCGGGGCGAGCAGTACTTC
clone_size: many
d_call: .
j_call: TRBJ2-7
v_call: TRBV28

cdr3_aa: CASSPPGIRGYTF
cdr3_nt: TGTGCCAGCAGTCCCCCAGGGATCCGTGGCTACACCTTC
clone_size: many
d_call: .
j_call: TRBJ1-2
v_call: TRBV28

cdr3_aa: CAWTGLSNTEAFF
cdr3_nt: TGTGCCTGGACGGGACTTAGTAACACTGAAGCTTTCTTT
clone_size: .
d_call: .
j_call: TRBJ1-1
v_call: TRBV30

cdr3_aa: CASSYMGLNTGELFF
cdr3_nt: TGTGCCAGCAGCTACATGGGACTTAACACCGGGGAGCTGTTTTTT
clone_size: many
d_call: .
j_call: TRBJ2-2
v_call: TRBV7-8

cdr3_aa: CASSSNPGTVTYEQYF
cdr3_nt: TGTGCCAGCAGTTCCAACCCTGGGACAGTAACCTACGAGCAGTACTTC
clone_size: many
d_call: TRBD1
j_call: TRBJ2-7
v_call: TRBV27